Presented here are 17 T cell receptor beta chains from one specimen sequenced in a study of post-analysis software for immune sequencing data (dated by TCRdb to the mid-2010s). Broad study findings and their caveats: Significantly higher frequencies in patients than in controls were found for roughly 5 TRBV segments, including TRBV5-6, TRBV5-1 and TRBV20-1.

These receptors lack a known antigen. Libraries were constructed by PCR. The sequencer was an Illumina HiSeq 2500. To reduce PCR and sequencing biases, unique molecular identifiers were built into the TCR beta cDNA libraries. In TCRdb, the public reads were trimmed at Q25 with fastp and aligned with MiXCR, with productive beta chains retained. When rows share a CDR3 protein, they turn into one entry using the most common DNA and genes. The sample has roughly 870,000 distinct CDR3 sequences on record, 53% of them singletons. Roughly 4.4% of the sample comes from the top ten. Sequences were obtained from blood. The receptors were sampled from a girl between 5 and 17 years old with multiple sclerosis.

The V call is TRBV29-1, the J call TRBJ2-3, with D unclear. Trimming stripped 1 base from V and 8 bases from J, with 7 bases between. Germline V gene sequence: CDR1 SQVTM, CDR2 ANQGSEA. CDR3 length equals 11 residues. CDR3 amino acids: CSVEGSGTQYF. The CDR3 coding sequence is TGCAGCGTTGAAGGGAGTGGTACGCAGTATTTT.

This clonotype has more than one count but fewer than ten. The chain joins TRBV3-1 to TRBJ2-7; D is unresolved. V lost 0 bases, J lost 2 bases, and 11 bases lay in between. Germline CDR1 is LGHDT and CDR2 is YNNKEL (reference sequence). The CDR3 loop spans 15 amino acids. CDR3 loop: CASSQDFAGTYEQYF. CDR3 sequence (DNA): TGTGCCAGCAGCCAAGATTTCGCAGGAACCTACGAGCAGTACTTC.

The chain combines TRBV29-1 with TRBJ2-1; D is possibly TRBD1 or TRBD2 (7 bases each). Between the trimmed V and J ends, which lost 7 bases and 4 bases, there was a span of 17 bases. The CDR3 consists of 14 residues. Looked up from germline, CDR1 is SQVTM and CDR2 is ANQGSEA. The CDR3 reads CSAERGRGYNEQFF. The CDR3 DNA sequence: TGCAGCGCCGAAAGGGGGCGGGGGTACAATGAGCAGTTCTTC.

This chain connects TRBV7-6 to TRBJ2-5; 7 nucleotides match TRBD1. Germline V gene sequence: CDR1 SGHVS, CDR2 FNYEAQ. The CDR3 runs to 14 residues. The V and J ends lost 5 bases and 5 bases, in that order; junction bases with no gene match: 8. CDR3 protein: CASSVRQGPETQYF. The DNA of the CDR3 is TGTGCCAGCAGCGTACGACAGGGTCCGGAGACCCAGTACTTC.

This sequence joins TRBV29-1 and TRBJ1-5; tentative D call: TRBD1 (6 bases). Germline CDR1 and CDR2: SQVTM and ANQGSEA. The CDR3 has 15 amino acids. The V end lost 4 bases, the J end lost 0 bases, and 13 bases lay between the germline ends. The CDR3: CSVGGTGTSNQPQHF. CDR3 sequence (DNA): TGCAGCGTTGGAGGTACAGGGACTAGCAATCAGCCCCAGCATTTT.

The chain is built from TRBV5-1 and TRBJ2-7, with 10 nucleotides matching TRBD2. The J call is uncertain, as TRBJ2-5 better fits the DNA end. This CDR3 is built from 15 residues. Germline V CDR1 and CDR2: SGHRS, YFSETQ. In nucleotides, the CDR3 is TGCGCCAGCAGCTTGCCTAGCGGGAGAAGAGAGACCCAGTACTTC. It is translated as CASSLPSGRRETQYF.

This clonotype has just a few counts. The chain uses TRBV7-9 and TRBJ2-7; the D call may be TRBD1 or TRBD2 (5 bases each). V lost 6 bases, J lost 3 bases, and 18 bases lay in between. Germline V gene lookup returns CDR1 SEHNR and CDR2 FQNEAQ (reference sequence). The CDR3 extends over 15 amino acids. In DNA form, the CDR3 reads TGTGCCAGCAGGAGAAAGAACGGGACGGACTACGAGCAGTACTTC. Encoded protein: CASRRKNGTDYEQYF.

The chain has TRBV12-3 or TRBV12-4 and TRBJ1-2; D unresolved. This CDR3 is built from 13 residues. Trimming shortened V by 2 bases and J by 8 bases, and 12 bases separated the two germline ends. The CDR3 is CASSLFGVSGYTF. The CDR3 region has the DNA TGTGCCAGCAGTTTATTCGGGGTTAGCGGCTACACCTTC.

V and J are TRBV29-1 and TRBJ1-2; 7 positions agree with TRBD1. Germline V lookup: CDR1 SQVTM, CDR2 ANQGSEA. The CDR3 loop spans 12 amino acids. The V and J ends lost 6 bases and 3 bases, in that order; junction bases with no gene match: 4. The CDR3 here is CSVAGQDYGYTF. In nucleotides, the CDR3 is TGCAGCGTCGCTGGACAGGACTATGGCTACACCTTC.

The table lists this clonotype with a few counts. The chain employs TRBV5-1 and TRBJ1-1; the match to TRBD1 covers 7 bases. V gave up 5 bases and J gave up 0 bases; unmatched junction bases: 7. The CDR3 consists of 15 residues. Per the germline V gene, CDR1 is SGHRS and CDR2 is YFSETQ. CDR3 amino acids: CASSRDSPMNTEAFF. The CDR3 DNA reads TGCGCCAGCAGTCGGGACAGTCCCATGAACACTGAAGCTTTCTTT.

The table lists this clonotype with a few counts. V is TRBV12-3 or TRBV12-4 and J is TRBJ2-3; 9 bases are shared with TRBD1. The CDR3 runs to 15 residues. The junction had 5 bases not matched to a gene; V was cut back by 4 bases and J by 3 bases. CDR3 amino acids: CASSWDREVTDTQYF. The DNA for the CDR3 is TGTGCCAGCAGTTGGGACAGGGAGGTGACAGATACGCAGTATTTT.

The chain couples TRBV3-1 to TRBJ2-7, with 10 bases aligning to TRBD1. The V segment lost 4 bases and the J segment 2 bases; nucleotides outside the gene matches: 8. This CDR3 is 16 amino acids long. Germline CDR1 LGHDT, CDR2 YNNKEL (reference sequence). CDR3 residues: CASSRPLGQGAYEQYF. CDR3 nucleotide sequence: TGTGCCAGCAGCCGACCGCTTGGACAGGGGGCCTACGAGCAGTACTTC.

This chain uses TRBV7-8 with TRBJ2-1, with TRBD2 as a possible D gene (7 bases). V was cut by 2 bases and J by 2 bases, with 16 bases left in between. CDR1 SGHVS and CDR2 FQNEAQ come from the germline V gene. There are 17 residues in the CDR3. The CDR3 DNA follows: TGTGCCAGCAGCTTAAGCCAAGGGGGGGCTCCCTACAATGAGCAGTTCTTC. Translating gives CASSLSQGGAPYNEQFF.

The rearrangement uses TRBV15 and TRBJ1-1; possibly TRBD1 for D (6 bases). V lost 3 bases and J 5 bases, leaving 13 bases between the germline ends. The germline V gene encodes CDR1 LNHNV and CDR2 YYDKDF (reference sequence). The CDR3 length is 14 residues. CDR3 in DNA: TGTGCCACCAGCAGGGACCGGAGGGGGACTGAAGCTTTCTTT. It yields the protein CATSRDRRGTEAFF.

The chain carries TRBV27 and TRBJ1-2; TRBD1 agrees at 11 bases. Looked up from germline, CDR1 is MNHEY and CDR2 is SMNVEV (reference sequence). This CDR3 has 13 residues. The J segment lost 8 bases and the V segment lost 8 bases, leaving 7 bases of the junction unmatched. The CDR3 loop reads CASGIRDRGGYTF. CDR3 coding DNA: TGTGCCAGCGGTATCCGGGACAGGGGGGGCTACACCTTC.

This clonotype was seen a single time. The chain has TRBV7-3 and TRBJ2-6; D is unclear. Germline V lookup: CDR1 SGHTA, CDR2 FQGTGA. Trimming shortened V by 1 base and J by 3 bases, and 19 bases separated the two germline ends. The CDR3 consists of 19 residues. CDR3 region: CASSLNAPGQDGGANVLTF. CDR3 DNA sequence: TGTGCCAGCAGCTTAAACGCCCCGGGCCAGGACGGTGGGGCCAACGTCCTGACTTTC.

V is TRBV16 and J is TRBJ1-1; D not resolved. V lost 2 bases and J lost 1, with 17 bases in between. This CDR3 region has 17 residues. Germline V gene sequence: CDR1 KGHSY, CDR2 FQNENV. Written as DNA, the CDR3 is TGTGCCAGCAGCCAAACCAGCTCGGGCCTTCCGAACACTGAAGCTTTCTTT. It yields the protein CASSQTSSGLPNTEAFF.